The rows below give T cell receptor beta chains drawn from one sample of a study of shared clonotypes between healthy human individuals. The protocol was immunoSEQ multiplex PCR, while the TCRdb copy is restricted to in-frame clones and leaves out a portion. Among 550,000 to 600,000 clones listed, 70% to 80% were seen once. The sample comprised PBMCs. The receptors were sampled from a middle-aged woman in good health. Some clones in this sample may be carry-over from other donors' samples. The CDR3 runs from the conserved cysteine through the conserved F or W. Fields, in order: clone size, V gene, J gene, D gene, CDR3 length, CDR3 DNA, CDR3 protein. D genes are given only for firm matches. Rows may omit the clone size; those that give it use once, few, many or a size class.

>NA|TRBV18|TRBJ1-1|NA|14
TGTGCCAGCTCACCACCTTTTTCGGGGGTTGAAGCTTTCTTT
CASSPPFSGVEAFF
>NA|TRBV19|TRBJ2-1|NA|15
TGTGCCAGTAGTAGAGGGGGAGGTAACTACAATGAGCAGTTCTTC
CASSRGGGNYNEQFF
>NA|TRBV27|TRBJ1-3|TRBD1|18
TGTGCCAGCAGTTTAGGGACAGATCTTCCAAAAACTGGAAACACCATATATTTT
CASSLGTDLPKTGNTIYF
>NA|TRBV11-3|TRBJ2-7|NA|14
TGTGCCAGCAGTCACGGACTACGTGGTGAGGAGCAGTACTTC
CASSHGLRGEEQYF
>NA|TRBV6-6|TRBJ1-5|NA|15
TGTGCCAGCAGACGCCGACAGACCAGCAATCGGCCCCAGCATTTT
CASRRRQTSNRPQHF
>NA|TRBV5-6|TRBJ2-7|NA|15
TGTGCCAGCAGCTTGGCAGGGGTAGCAGCCTACGAGCAGTACTTC
CASSLAGVAAYEQYF
>NA|TRBV4-1|TRBJ2-2|TRBD1|17
TGCGCCAGCAGGCAGCCACAAGGACCCAGGGGGACCGGGGAGCTGTTTTTT
CASRQPQGPRGTGELFF
>NA|TRBV7-8|TRBJ1-5|NA|14
TGTGCCAGCACCCCAGGTGGGGTTGATCAGCCCCAGCATTTT
CASTPGGVDQPQHF
>NA|TRBV4-2|TRBJ2-1|NA|16
TGTGCCAGCAGCCAAGACCAGGCCAGCTCCTACAATGAGCAGTTCTTC
CASSQDQASSYNEQFF
>NA|TRBV7-9|TRBJ2-1|TRBD2|15
TGTGCCAGCAGCCCGAGCGGGAGGGGCTACAATGAGCAGTTCTTC
CASSPSGRGYNEQFF
>NA|TRBV5-4|TRBJ1-5|NA|13
TGTGCCAGCAGCTTGGACCGAGATCAGCCCCAGCATTTT
CASSLDRDQPQHF
>NA|TRBV4-1|TRBJ2-1|NA|15
TGCGCCAGCAGCCAAGAGAGTCGGGGGACATATGAGCAGTTCTTC
CASSQESRGTYEQFF
>NA|TRBV7-9|TRBJ2-7|TRBD1|13
TGTGCCAGCAGCTGGCGGGACAGGGATGAGCAGTACTTC
CASSWRDRDEQYF
>NA|TRBV6-1|TRBJ1-2|TRBD1|14
TGTGCCAGCAGTAGGACAGGGGGGGACTATGGCTACACCTTC
CASSRTGGDYGYTF
>NA|TRBV30|TRBJ2-7|NA|13
TGTGCCTGGAGTAAGGCTAGCTTAGGCGAGCAGTACTTC
CAWSKASLGEQYF
>NA|TRBV7-2|TRBJ2-7|TRBD2|16
TGTGCCAGCAGCTTAGTCGGACTAGCGGGAGGGAACGAGCAGTACTTC
CASSLVGLAGGNEQYF
>NA|TRBV18|TRBJ2-3|NA|14
TGTGCCAGCTCAAAGGAGGGAGGCACAGATACGCAGTATTTT
CASSKEGGTDTQYF
>once|TRBV7-8|TRBJ2-5|NA|13
TGTGCCAGCAGCTTCCCCACACAAGAGACCCAGTACTTC
CASSFPTQETQYF
>NA|TRBV10-1|TRBJ2-3|NA|15
TGCGCCAGCAGTGATGGCGGAGCTAGCACAGATACGCAGTATTTT
CASSDGGASTDTQYF
>NA|TRBV7-2|TRBJ2-7|NA|16
TGTGCCAGCAGCTTAGTCGAGGGGATTGGGGCCTACGAGCAGTACTTC
CASSLVEGIGAYEQYF
>NA|TRBV7-2|TRBJ1-2|NA|13
TGTGCCAGCAGCCTTGGCAGGCTCTATGGCTACACCTTC
CASSLGRLYGYTF
>NA|TRBV30|TRBJ2-1|TRBD2|15
TGTGCCTGGAGGGGGGGACTAGCGGGAGTGCGGGAGCAGTTCTTC
CAWRGGLAGVREQFF
>NA|TRBV7-9|TRBJ2-2|NA|14
TGTGCCAGCAGCTTAACGTTGGGCACCGGGGAGCTGTTTTTT
CASSLTLGTGELFF
>NA|TRBV6-5|TRBJ2-2|NA|14
TGTGCCAGCAGTAGACAGGCGAACACCGGGGAGCTGTTTTTT
CASSRQANTGELFF
>few|TRBV7-9|TRBJ1-3|NA|12
TGTGCCAGCAGCTTAGACCGAAACACCATATATTTT
CASSLDRNTIYF
>NA|TRBV11-2|TRBJ2-7|TRBD2|18
TGTGCCAGCAGCGGAATACTAGCGGGAGGAAACAGCTCCTACGAGCAGTACTTC
CASSGILAGGNSSYEQYF
>NA|TRBV28|TRBJ2-1|TRBD2|16
TGTGCCAGCAGTTTAAGGGCACTAGCGGGAGCGTTTAGGCAGTTCTTC
CASSLRALAGAFRQFF
>NA|TRBV4-1|TRBJ1-4|NA|16
TGCGCCAGCAGCCAAGCCCCGGCAGGGGTTGTTGAAAAACTGTTTTTT
CASSQAPAGVVEKLFF
>many|TRBV18|TRBJ2-3|TRBD2|16
TGTGCCAGCTCACCCCGGACTAGCGGTAGCACAGATACGCAGTATTTT
CASSPRTSGSTDTQYF
>NA|TRBV4-1|TRBJ1-4|NA|15
TGCGCCAGCAGCACCCGAGGTGGGGCAATCGAAAAACTGTTTTTT
CASSTRGGAIEKLFF
>NA|TRBV7-2|TRBJ2-1|NA|14
TGTGCCAGCAGCCTGGGATTGACGTACAATGAGCAGTTCTTC
CASSLGLTYNEQFF
>NA|TRBV9|TRBJ2-2|TRBD2|16
TGTGCCAGCAGCGCATGGACTAGCGGGAGTGGCGGGGAGCTGTTTTTT
CASSAWTSGSGGELFF
>NA|TRBV5-1|TRBJ2-2|NA|16
TGCGCCAGCAGCTTGGGTGGGGCGGCGAACACCGGGGAGCTGTTTTTT
CASSLGGAANTGELFF
>NA|TRBV7-9|TRBJ1-1|TRBD1|16
TGTGCCAGCAGCTTGGGACAGGGATTTTTCATAACTGAAGCTTTCTTT
CASSLGQGFFITEAFF
>NA|TRBV7-2|TRBJ1-2|NA|12
TGTGCCAGCAGCTACAGTAACTATGGCTACACCTTC
CASSYSNYGYTF
>NA|TRBV7-9|TRBJ2-2|NA|14
TGTGCCAGCAGCATAAGACAGTACACCGGGGAGCTGTTTTTT
CASSIRQYTGELFF
>NA|TRBV5-4|TRBJ1-5|NA|13
TGTGCCAGCAGCTTGAATGGTGTCCAGCCCCAGCATTTT
CASSLNGVQPQHF
>once|TRBV7-2|TRBJ2-1|NA|11
TGTGCCAGCAGCTACCTTGGTGAGCAGTTCTTC
CASSYLGEQFF
>once|TRBV18|TRBJ2-2|NA|16
TGTGCCAGCTCCCCTGTTCGGGGAAGCAACACCGGGGAGCTGTTTTTT
CASSPVRGSNTGELFF
>NA|TRBV7-9|TRBJ1-1|NA|15
TGTGCCAGCAGCTCCCAGGGACAACAAAACACTGAAGCTTTCTTT
CASSSQGQQNTEAFF
>NA|TRBV10-3|TRBJ2-2|NA|14
TGTGCCATCAGTGAGAGAAAGAACACCGGGGAGCTGTTTTTT
CAISERKNTGELFF
>few|TRBV28|TRBJ1-3|NA|14
TGTGCCAGCAGTTTGCAGGGGTTAGTAAACACCATATATTTT
CASSLQGLVNTIYF
>NA|TRBV6-5|TRBJ2-3|NA|15
TGTGCCAGCAGGCCTACCACCGGGGTCTCAGATACGCAGTATTTT
CASRPTTGVSDTQYF